The TCR beta chain described here comes from a study of blood T cell repertoires in COVID-19. The overall study: Sample material is recorded as cDNA or gDNA derived from T cells, B-cell-depleted T cells, or PBMCs.

Germline CDR1 reads KGHDR; CDR2 reads SFDVKD. The ends lost 4 bases at V and 4 bases at J; junction bases unmatched: 27. CDR3 length: 21 residues. Under the authors' procedure: Estimation of nucleated cell counts relied on the amplification of reference gene primers. TCRdb's table, derived via immunoSEQ multiplex PCR, lists solely in-frame clones and lacks some. That table is the source of V, J and clone size, and D and trimming were worked out from the DNA. The sample comprises some 49,000 clones, approximately 95% of which are singletons, and roughly 1% rests with the top ten. Sequencing used peripheral blood. The sequence was collected from a man between 60 and 75 years old with COVID-19, enrolled during active disease. This chain uses TRBV24-1 with TRBJ2-7; 7 nucleotides line up with TRBD1. This CDR3 is CATSDIRDTGAKVARAYEQYF. DNA of the CDR3: TGTGCCACCAGTGACATCAGGGACACAGGGGCTAAGGTCGCTAGGGCATACGAGCAGTACTTC.